Listed here is a single T cell receptor beta chain. The specificity of this receptor is unknown. No quality values exist for individual bases; no much larger clone is one base distant. The data derive from a study of blood T cell repertoires in COVID-19 (dated by TCRdb to 2020 to 2022). About the investigation overall: The collaborator samples originated in the United States, Italy and Spain and spanned the acute and convalescent phases of COVID-19. The material from the prospective study consisted of cDNA or gDNA derived from T cells, B-cell-depleted T cells, or PBMCs. The dataset comprised deeply sampled blood TCRbeta repertoires from subjects exposed to, actively infected with, or recovered from COVID-19. A freely available public database, intended as a resource for researchers studying the immune response to SARS-CoV-2, is where the repertoires were released. Samples came from the ongoing ImmuneRACE study (first 160 participants) plus 1,254 subjects from 6 global collaborators. A de-identified subject ID, COVID-19 status, age in years and sex were almost always included in the sample metadata. Where HLA class I and class II types were available, the types were taken from metadata supplied by the sample provider, not from assay-based typing.

The paper's findings and limits, for the study overall: How much clinical and demographic metadata was included differed by source and by participant, and the metadata was provided uncurated.

The V end loses 3 bases and the J end loses 11 bases, and a stretch of 17 bases separates them. CDR1 is given as DFQATT and CDR2 as SNEGSKA, both from the germline V gene (reference sequence). From the cysteine through the phenylalanine, the CDR3 covers 13 amino acids. Of the read, only the CDR3 DNA is kept; its 39 bases are in frame from base 1. In Seattle, one collaborating source enrolled patients while the infection was active and tracked those patients longitudinally over the course of disease. Collaborating institutions collected whole blood in K2EDTA tubes following their own protocols. For TCRbeta analysis, collaborator samples were shipped as frozen whole blood, as isolated PBMCs, or as DNA extracted from either sample type. The immunoSEQ Assay, a bias-controlled multiplex PCR, was used to amplify TCRbeta CDR3 regions from genomic DNA. Per the source publication's procedure: Nucleated cell counts per sample were estimated from amplification of reference gene primers within the assay. To quantify the absolute abundance of each unique TCRbeta CDR3 rearrangement, sequence reads were collapsed and filtered. Productive Simpson clonality was computed per sample as the square root of Simpson's diversity index over productive rearrangements. The immuneACCESS repertoire file appears here via TCRdb, limited to in-frame rearrangements. These files lack a portion of the clones; in checked studies, under half of the deficit traces to unresolved V genes, and the cause of the others is not known. V, J and clone size derive from that table, while D and trimming were established from the DNA sequence. The sample table holds fewer than 300,000 clones, of which 80% to 95% were seen once. The ten largest clones add up to around 2.2% of the sample.

Sequencing was performed on peripheral blood. The sequence was collected from a woman between 25 and 40 years old with COVID-19, enrolled during active disease. The chain was built from TRBV20-1 and TRBJ1-5, with an unclear D gene assignment. The nucleotide sequence reads as follows: TGCAGTGCTAGTCATCCCGGGTTAATGGCCCAGCATTTT. Protein translation: CSASHPGLMAQHF.